The T cell receptor (beta chain) under discussion was sequenced for a study of blood T cell repertoires in COVID-19. Only in-frame clones appear in the TCRdb table, and some are missing; sequencing was by immunoSEQ multiplex PCR. The sample consists of 200,000 to 250,000 clones, under 90% of them appearing once. Cohort allocation depended upon clinical history that participants reported. This CDR3 spans 17 amino acids. The germline V gene encodes CDR1 LGHNA and CDR2 YSLEER. V was pared by 4 bases and J by 6 bases, with 25 bases between. The V and J genes are TRBV4-3 and TRBJ2-7; D might be TRBD1 (6 bases). The receptor comes from a woman aged 55-69 years who had recovered from COVID-19. The sequenced sample was PBMCs or T cells enriched from blood (not recorded which). DNA for the CDR3: TGCGCCAGCAGCCCAACATACAGGGACGGTCGGCGTGTCGAGCAGTACTTC. Translating gives CASSPTYRDGRRVEQYF.